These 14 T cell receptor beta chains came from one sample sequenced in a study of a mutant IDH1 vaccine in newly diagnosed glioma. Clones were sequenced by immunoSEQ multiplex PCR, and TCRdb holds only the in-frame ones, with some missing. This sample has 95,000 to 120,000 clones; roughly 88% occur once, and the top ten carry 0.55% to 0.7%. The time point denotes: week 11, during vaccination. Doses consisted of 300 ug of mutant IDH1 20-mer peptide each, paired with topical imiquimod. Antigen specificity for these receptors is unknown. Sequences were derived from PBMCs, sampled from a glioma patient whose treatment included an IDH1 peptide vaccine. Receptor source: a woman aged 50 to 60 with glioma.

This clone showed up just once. The CDR3 coding sequence is TGTGCCAGCAGCGGACAGGGTGGCTTTTACGAGCAGTACTTC. It codes for CASSGQGGFYEQYF. V gene TRBV5-5 combines with J gene TRBJ2-7, with 8 bases aligning to TRBD1. V trimming: 4 bases; J trimming: 4 bases; junction bases outside the gene matches: 7. Looked up from germline, CDR1 is SGHKS and CDR2 is YYEKEE (reference sequence). The CDR3 runs to 14 residues.

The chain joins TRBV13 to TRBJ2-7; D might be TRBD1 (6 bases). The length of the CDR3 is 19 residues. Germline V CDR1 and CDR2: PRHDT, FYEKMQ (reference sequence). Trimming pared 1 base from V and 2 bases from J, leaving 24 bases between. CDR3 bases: TGTGCCAGCAGCTTAGACTTCCCTCGTAAGGGGGTAATCCCCTACGAGCAGTACTTC. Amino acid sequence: CASSLDFPRKGVIPYEQYF.

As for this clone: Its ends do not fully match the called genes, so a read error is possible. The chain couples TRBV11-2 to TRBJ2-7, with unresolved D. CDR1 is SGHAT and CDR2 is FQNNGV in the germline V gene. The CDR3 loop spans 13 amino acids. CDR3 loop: CASSLDHGGEQYF. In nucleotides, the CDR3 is TGTGCCAGCAGCCTAGATCATGGTGGCGAGCAGTACTTC.

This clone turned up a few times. CDR3 sequence reads: CASSFGTGVQQPQHF. CDR3 nucleotide sequence: TGTGCCAGTAGTTTCGGGACAGGGGTTCAGCAGCCCCAGCATTTT. The rearrangement uses TRBV19 and TRBJ1-5; 10 bases align to TRBD1. Unmatched junction bases numbered 8, after V lost 5 bases and J lost 7 bases. From germline, CDR1 is LNHDA and CDR2 SQIVND (reference sequence). The CDR3 is 15 amino acids.

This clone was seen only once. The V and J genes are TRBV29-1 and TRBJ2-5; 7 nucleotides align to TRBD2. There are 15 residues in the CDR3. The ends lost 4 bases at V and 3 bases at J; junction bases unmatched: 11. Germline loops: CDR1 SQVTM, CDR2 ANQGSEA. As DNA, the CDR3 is TGCAGCGTTGGGGGCGGGAGTAGATTAGAAGAGACCCAGTACTTC. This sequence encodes CSVGGGSRLEETQYF.

DNA for the CDR3: TGTGCCAGCAGCGGAAGGACCGGGGCCCCCCGTAGTGAGCAGTTCTTC. Amino acid sequence: CASSGRTGAPRSEQFF. This rearrangement joins TRBV9 to TRBJ2-1; D tentatively reads TRBD1 or TRBD2 (5 bases each). CDR1 is SGDLS and CDR2 is YYNGEE in the germline V gene. The CDR3 is made up of 16 amino acids. V was pared by 3 bases and J by 9 bases, with 22 bases between.

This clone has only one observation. The CDR3 is CASSLTLGVPYSNQPQHF. The CDR3 DNA follows: TGTGCCAGCAGTTTAACCCTCGGGGTACCCTATAGCAATCAGCCCCAGCATTTT. V is TRBV28 and J is TRBJ1-5; no clear D. V lost 2 bases, J lost 0 bases, and 17 bases lay in between. Germline lookup yields CDR1 MDHEN and CDR2 SYDVKM. This CDR3 is 18 amino acids long.

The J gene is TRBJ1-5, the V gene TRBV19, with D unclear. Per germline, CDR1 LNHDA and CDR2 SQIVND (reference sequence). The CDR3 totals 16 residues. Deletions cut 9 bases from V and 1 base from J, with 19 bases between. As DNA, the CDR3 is TGTGCCAGCCAACTATATTCGGAAGGGAGCAATCAGCCCCAGCATTTT. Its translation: CASQLYSEGSNQPQHF.

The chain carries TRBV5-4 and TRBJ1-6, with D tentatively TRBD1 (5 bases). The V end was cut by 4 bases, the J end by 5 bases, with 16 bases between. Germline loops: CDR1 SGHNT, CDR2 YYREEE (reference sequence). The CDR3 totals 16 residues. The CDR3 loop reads CASSQKGRADNSPLHF. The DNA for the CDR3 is TGTGCCAGCAGCCAAAAGGGGCGGGCAGATAATTCACCCCTCCACTTT.

CDR3 DNA: TGTGCCAGCAGCCCCTGGGACACCGCCTTAACTAATGAAAAACTGTTTTTT. Protein sequence: CASSPWDTALTNEKLFF. The V and J genes are TRBV7-9 and TRBJ1-4; maybe TRBD1 (6 bases). The CDR3 loop spans 17 amino acids. V dropped 5 bases and J dropped 1 base, with 17 bases sitting between them. Germline values: CDR1 SEHNR, CDR2 FQNEAQ (reference sequence).

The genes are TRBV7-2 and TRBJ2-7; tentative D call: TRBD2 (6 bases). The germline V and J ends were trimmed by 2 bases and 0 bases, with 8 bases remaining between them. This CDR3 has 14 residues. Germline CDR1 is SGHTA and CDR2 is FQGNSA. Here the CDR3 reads CASSLTGSSYEQYF. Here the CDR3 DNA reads TGTGCCAGCAGCTTAACCGGGAGCTCCTACGAGCAGTACTTC.

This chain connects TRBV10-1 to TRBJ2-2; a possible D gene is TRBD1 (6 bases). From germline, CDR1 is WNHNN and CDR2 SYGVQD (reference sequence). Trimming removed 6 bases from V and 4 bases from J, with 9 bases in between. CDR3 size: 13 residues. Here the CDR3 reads CASRQGPTGELFF. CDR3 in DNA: TGCGCCAGCAGACAGGGACCCACCGGGGAGCTGTTTTTT.

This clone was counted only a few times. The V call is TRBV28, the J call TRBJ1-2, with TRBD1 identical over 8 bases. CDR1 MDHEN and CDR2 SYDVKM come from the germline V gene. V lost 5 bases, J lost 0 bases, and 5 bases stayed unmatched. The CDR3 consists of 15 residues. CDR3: CASSPVDRANYGYTF. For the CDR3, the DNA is TGTGCCAGCAGTCCTGTGGACAGGGCTAACTATGGCTACACCTTC.

CDR3 in amino acids: CASTEQGGETQYF. In nucleotides, the CDR3 is TGCGCCAGCACCGAACAGGGCGGGGAGACCCAGTACTTC. This chain connects TRBV5-1 to TRBJ2-5; a possible D gene is TRBD1 (6 bases). With 6 bases removed from V and 5 bases from J, the gap between germline ends came to 14 bases. The germline CDR1 and CDR2 sequences are SGHRS and YFSETQ. This CDR3 is 13 amino acids long.